The subject of this entry is one TCR beta chain. Antigen specificity is unknown. In the naive CD8 group, cells lacked CD45RO and were positively selected for CCR7, so terminally differentiated effector memory CD45RA+ cells were left out. Each subset's genomic DNA was split evenly across several immunoSEQ plates. Produced via immunoSEQ multiplex PCR; TCRdb's table is partial and in-frame only. This sample carries millions of clones, less than 95% of them seen once, and the ten largest clones take roughly 1%. This sample is drawn from a study of shared clonotypes between healthy human individuals. General study findings and limits: Among a few donors, about 4.6% of naive CD4 clonotypes were found in common. Owing to a small donor count, the genetic and exposure-history diversity represented was limited.

The CDR3 runs to 12 residues. V gave up 5 bases and J gave up 8 bases, with 10 bases separating them. Germline V gene data show CDR1 as SGHVS and CDR2 as FQNEAQ. The sequenced sample was naive CD8+ T cells sorted from blood. This chain uses TRBV7-8 with TRBJ2-1, with a weak D call TRBD1 (5 bases). This receptor was obtained from a man between 18 and 29 years old in good health. In nucleotides, the CDR3 is TGTGCCAGCAGCCTTCAGGGTTATGAGCAGTTCTTC. Translating it yields CASSLQGYEQFF. The full variable domain, completed using reference TRBV7-8 and TRBJ2-1, is GAGVSQSPRYKVAKRGQDVALRCDPISGHVSLFWYQQALGQGPEFLTYFQNEAQLDKSGLPSDRFFAERPEGSVSTLKIQRTQQEDSAVYLCASSLQGYEQFFGPGTRLTVL.